The rows below give T cell receptor beta chains drawn from one sample of a study of blood T cell repertoires in COVID-19. Repertoires were generated with immunoSEQ multiplex PCR, while TCRdb's copy carries only in-frame clones and drops some. This table has around 120,000 clones, approximately 90% appearing once. The sample taken for sequencing was peripheral blood. The source is a human donor in a cohort sampled during active COVID-19. The CDR3 runs from the conserved cysteine through the conserved F or W. The order of the fields is clone size, V gene, J gene, CDR3 protein. Expanded clones are given a class, and other clones once, few, many or no size at all.

>NA|TRBV15|TRBJ1-1
CATSREDTRAPKAFF
>NA|TRBV15|TRBJ2-3
CATSRTSGFTDTQYF
>NA|TRBV6-1|TRBJ2-2
CASSALRGSNTGELFF
>NA|TRBV29-1|TRBJ1-5
CSVDSSRGRPQHF
>once|TRBV27|TRBJ2-7
CASSRRTSGGIILGEQYF
>NA|TRBV19|TRBJ1-1
CASTPVGRIHTEAFF
>NA|TRBV6-6|TRBJ1-2
CASSQLGQGYGYTF
>NA|TRBV7-2|TRBJ2-7
CASSLVGTATYEQYF
>NA|TRBV6-4|TRBJ2-2
CASSALQGSGELFF
>NA|TRBV10-1|TRBJ2-3
CASSETGTVTDTQYF
>few|TRBV6-4|TRBJ2-5
CASSEDRPETQYF
>NA|TRBV9|TRBJ2-3
CASSSPVPDTQYF
>NA|TRBV19|TRBJ2-5
CASSRRQGEETQYF
>once|TRBV4-1|TRBJ2-7
CASSQKTSGGIYEQYF
>NA|TRBV18|TRBJ2-4
CASSPSPGGPAKNIQYF
>NA|TRBV7-3|TRBJ2-5
CASSLTRAPSGETQYF
>NA|TRBV5-1|TRBJ2-3
CASSLGLAGVLADTQYF
>NA|TRBV5-1|TRBJ1-4
CASSSTGMDEKLFF
>once|TRBV6-5|TRBJ2-5
CASSYSVRGETQYF
>NA|TRBV9|TRBJ1-3
CASSVGTGGTGNTIYF
>NA|TRBV7-2|TRBJ2-7
CASSWGQGGLYEQYF
>NA|TRBV7-7|TRBJ2-1
CASSPLGGGDGEQFF
>NA|TRBV7-2|TRBJ2-2
CASSLDRLSTGELFF
>NA|TRBV5-1|TRBJ2-2
CASSSGSGRGTGELFF
>once|TRBV28|TRBJ2-7
CASSPATRPSGSRYEQYF
>NA|TRBV28|TRBJ1-3
CASSLVGVSGNTIYF
>once|TRBV3-1/TRBV3-2|TRBJ2-5
CASSLQRVEETQYF
>NA|TRBV7-3|TRBJ2-5
CASSRDRQETQYF
>few|TRBV6-6|TRBJ2-5
CASSPKPPGQGLETQYF
>NA|TRBV6-6|TRBJ2-1
CATLAVGNEQFF
>NA|TRBV7-9|TRBJ2-2
CASSSPRTSGATGELFF
>NA|TRBV28|TRBJ2-5
CATLRGGNQETQYF
>NA|TRBV5-1|TRBJ2-1
CASSPRYSGEYNEQFF
>once|TRBV19|TRBJ1-1
CASTAGSRTEAFF
>NA|TRBV7-8|TRBJ2-2
CASRFLGLGGTGELFF
>NA|TRBV5-6|TRBJ2-1
CASSLAPGTGQFF
>NA|TRBV5-8|TRBJ2-5
CASSLEGSRAQTQYF
>few|TRBV29-1|TRBJ1-1
CSARGSQTEAFF
>NA|TRBV7-2|TRBJ1-1
CASSFRQNGKGDTEAFF
>NA|TRBV10-1|TRBJ2-7
CASSQGHSSYEQYF
>NA|TRBV2|TRBJ2-1
CASSEREIKFF
>NA|TRBV19|TRBJ2-3
CASSMGTGILTDTQYF
>NA|TRBV19|TRBJ2-1
CASSNRTSGTVRFF
>NA|TRBV15|TRBJ2-7
CATSRVGQGHSYEQYF
>NA|TRBV6-6|TRBJ2-1
CASSYPTSGRANEQFF
>NA|TRBV7-9|TRBJ1-1
CASSLGQGIRTEAFF
>NA|TRBV25-1|TRBJ2-7
CASTTPGSEQYF
>NA|TRBV3-1/TRBV3-2|TRBJ1-3
CASSRTAPRNTIYF
>few|TRBV27|TRBJ2-3
CASSFLTRRGTSLDTQYF
>NA|TRBV6-6|TRBJ1-1
CASSYPEASDTEAFF
>NA|TRBV27|TRBJ1-4
CASSAYRATNEKLFF
>NA|TRBV6-5|TRBJ2-3
CASSYTASTDTQYF